This TCR beta chain came from a study of T-cell reconstitution after alpha-beta-depleted transplantation in children. Study observations and caveats: Hyperexpanded clones declined; after one year, newly produced T cells mostly supplied diversity. Some patients' high day-60 TCRbeta diversity was traced to surviving recipient T cells and thymic progenitors.

The library targeted TCRbeta and was prepared with unique molecular identifiers. TCRdb recomputed calls from the PCR reads with MiXCR, one row per CDR3 protein. The sample carries 900,000 or so distinct CDR3 sequences, 16% recorded once. The V end lost 6 bases, the J end lost 0 bases, and 12 bases lay between the germline ends. Germline V CDR1 and CDR2: MNHEY, SVGAGI. The CDR3 runs to 14 residues. A note on this clonotype: No antigen is known for it.

Sequenced here: PBMCs, mostly from graft donor cells, sampled 360 days after TCRalphabeta/CD19-depleted stem cell transplant. The chain recombines TRBV6-5 with TRBJ2-7; no clear D gene. This TCR derives from a male patient younger than 18 who had a stem cell transplant for acute lymphoblastic leukemia, so the T cells may come from the graft donor. The CDR3 nucleotides are TGTGCCAGCAGGTATACGGATGGCTCCTACGAGCAGTACTTC. Translated, it gives CASRYTDGSYEQYF.